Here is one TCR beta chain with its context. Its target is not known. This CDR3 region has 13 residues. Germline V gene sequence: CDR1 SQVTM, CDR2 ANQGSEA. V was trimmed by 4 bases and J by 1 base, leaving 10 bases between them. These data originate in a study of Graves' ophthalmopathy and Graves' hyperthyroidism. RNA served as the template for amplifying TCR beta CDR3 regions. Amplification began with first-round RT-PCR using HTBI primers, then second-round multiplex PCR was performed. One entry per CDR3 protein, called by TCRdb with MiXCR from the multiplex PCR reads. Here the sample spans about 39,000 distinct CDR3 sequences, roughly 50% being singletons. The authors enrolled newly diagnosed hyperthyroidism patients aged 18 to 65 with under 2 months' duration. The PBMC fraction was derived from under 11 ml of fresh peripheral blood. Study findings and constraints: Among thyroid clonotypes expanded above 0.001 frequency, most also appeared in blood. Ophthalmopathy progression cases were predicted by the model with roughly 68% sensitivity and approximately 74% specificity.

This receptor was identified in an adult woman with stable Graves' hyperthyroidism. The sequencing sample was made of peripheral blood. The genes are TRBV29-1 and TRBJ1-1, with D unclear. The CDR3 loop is CSVGPDWNTEAFF. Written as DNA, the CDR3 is TGCAGCGTTGGCCCGGACTGGAACACTGAAGCTTTCTTT.